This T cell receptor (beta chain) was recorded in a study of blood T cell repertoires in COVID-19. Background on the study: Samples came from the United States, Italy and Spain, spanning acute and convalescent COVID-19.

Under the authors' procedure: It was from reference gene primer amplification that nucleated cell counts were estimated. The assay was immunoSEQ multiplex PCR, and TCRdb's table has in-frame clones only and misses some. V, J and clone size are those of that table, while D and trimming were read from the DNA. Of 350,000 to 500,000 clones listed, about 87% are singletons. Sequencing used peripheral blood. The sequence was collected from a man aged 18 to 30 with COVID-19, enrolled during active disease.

In DNA form, the CDR3 reads TGTGCCAGTAGTATAGGAATCACCCGGGCCCGGGTAGCGAACATTCAGTACTTC. It is translated as CASSIGITRARVANIQYF. The rearrangement uses TRBV19 and TRBJ2-4; weak D call: TRBD2 (5 bases). The CDR3 runs 18 residues. The V gene's germline CDR1 is LNHDA and CDR2 SQIVND (reference sequence). V lost 1 base and J lost 7, with 23 bases in between.